The text below deals with one T cell receptor (beta chain). Antigen specificity is unknown. These data belong to a study of T cells in tuberculosis. Method: immunoSEQ multiplex PCR; TCRdb's copy keeps in-frame clones and lacks some. The sample holds roughly 7,100 clones, 95% seen once. CDR3 size: 14 residues. CDR1 is SGHTA and CDR2 is FQGTGA in the germline V gene. Between the trimmed V and J ends, which lost 5 bases and 5 bases, there was a span of 10 bases. Study-wide results and caveats: Smaller alpha distances in active tuberculosis partly reflected shorter CDR3-alpha lengths.

This TCR was recovered from an adult with tuberculosis. The material sequenced was PBMCs. The chain couples TRBV7-3 to TRBJ1-6; D gene uncertain. The CDR3 loop is CASSRTGNNSPLHF. Written as DNA, the CDR3 is TGTGCCAGCAGCCGGACTGGGAATAATTCACCCCTCCACTTT.